These 11 T cell receptor beta chains share one sample of origin, sequenced in a study of blood T cell repertoires in COVID-19. Here immunoSEQ multiplex PCR was the method, and the copy in TCRdb shows in-frame clones only, minus some. In the table there are over 85,000 clones, approximately 82% of which are singletons. Sequenced sample: peripheral blood. Receptors originate from a woman of 80 years or more with acute or convalescent COVID-19.

The chain combines TRBV2 with TRBJ2-1; D might be TRBD2 (5 bases). The CDR3 covers 13 residues. The V gene lost 4 bases and the J gene lost 8 bases, with 12 bases spanning the gap. Germline V lookup: CDR1 SNHLY, CDR2 FYNNEI. The CDR3 sequence is CASSALAGHEQFF. In nucleotides, the CDR3 is TGTGCCAGCAGTGCACTGGCGGGTCATGAGCAGTTCTTC.

This clone is a singleton in its sample. V is TRBV5-4 and J is TRBJ2-5, with 11 bases that match TRBD1. The germline V gene encodes CDR1 SGHNT and CDR2 YYREEE (reference sequence). This CDR3 has 16 residues. Trimming at V came to 4 bases and at J to 4 bases, leaving 9 bases not matched to a gene. The CDR3 spells CASSRSLGTGGETQYF. The CDR3 DNA reads TGTGCCAGCAGCCGGTCCCTCGGGACAGGGGGAGAGACCCAGTACTTC. The full variable domain, rest sourced from reference TRBV5-4 and TRBJ2-5, is ETGVTQSPTHLIKTRGQQVTLRCSSQSGHNTVSWYQQALGQGPQFIFQYYREEENGRGNFPPRFSGLQFPNYSSELNVNALELDDSALYLCASSRSLGTGGETQYFGPGTRLLVL.

This clone was counted between two and nine times. V gene TRBV7-9 combines with J gene TRBJ2-1; no reliable D call. CDR3 size: 14 residues. Trimming removed 4 bases from V and 7 bases from J, with 14 bases in between. Germline V CDR1 and CDR2: SEHNR, FQNEAQ (reference sequence). The chain's CDR3 is CASSSRGDRNEQFF. CDR3 nucleotide sequence: TGTGCCAGCAGCTCGCGAGGAGACCGGAATGAGCAGTTCTTC. Looking up the rest from reference TRBV7-9 and TRBJ2-1 gives the full variable domain: DTGVSQNPRHKITKRGQNVTFRCDPISEHNRLYWYRQTLGQGPEFLTYFQNEAQLEKSRLLSDRFSAERPKGSFSTLEIQRTEQGDSAMYLCASSSRGDRNEQFFGPGTRLTVL.

This clone was observed a few times. The rearrangement uses TRBV5-1 and TRBJ2-7; the match to TRBD1 covers 8 bases. The V and J ends lost 5 bases and 6 bases, in that order; junction bases with no gene match: 13. This CDR3 region has 15 residues. The germline gives CDR1 SGHRS, CDR2 YFSETQ. The CDR3 here is CASSDGQGYFGEQYF. The CDR3 DNA follows: TGCGCCAGCAGTGACGGACAGGGTTATTTTGGCGAGCAGTACTTC.

The chain couples TRBV3-1 (or the pseudogene TRBV3-2) to TRBJ1-2; D might be TRBD1 (6 bases). The CDR3 totals 13 residues. Germline CDR1 and CDR2: LGHDT and YNNKEL (reference sequence). Trimming shortened V by 5 bases and J by 7 bases, and 14 bases separated the two germline ends. The CDR3 sequence: CASSSYRDSGYTF. CDR3 bases: TGTGCCAGCAGCTCGTACAGGGATAGTGGCTACACCTTC.

The V and J genes are TRBV6-5 and TRBJ1-2; the D gene is possibly TRBD1 (5 bases). Trimming pared 8 bases from V and 1 base from J, leaving 17 bases between. CDR3 size: 15 residues. Germline V gene data show CDR1 as MNHEY and CDR2 as SVGAGI. The CDR3 DNA follows: TGTGCCAGCTCCACGGGAGGGGCGCGTAACTATGGCTACACCTTC. Translated, it gives CASSTGGARNYGYTF.

This clone has a single count. V and J are TRBV6-5 and TRBJ2-1; TRBD2 is a possible D gene (5 bases). The CDR3 extends over 13 amino acids. Germline V gives CDR1 MNHEY, CDR2 SVGAGI. With 0 bases removed from V and 9 bases from J, the gap between germline ends came to 9 bases. CDR3 protein: CASSYSIATEQFF. The CDR3 DNA follows: TGTGCCAGCAGTTACTCCATAGCGACTGAGCAGTTCTTC.

The gene calls are TRBV6-5 and TRBJ1-2; no clear D. In germline, CDR1 is MNHEY, CDR2 SVGAGI. The germline V and J ends were trimmed by 6 bases and 8 bases, with 10 bases remaining between them. The CDR3 runs 11 residues. The CDR3 here is CASRTTWGYTF. CDR3 nucleotide sequence: TGTGCCAGCAGAACCACTTGGGGCTACACCTTC.

The rearrangement uses TRBV9 and TRBJ2-3; 9 bases are a match to TRBD2. There are 16 residues in the CDR3. V was clipped by 4 bases and J by 1 base; unmatched bases: 7. CDR1 is SGDLS and CDR2 is YYNGEE in the germline V gene. The CDR3 region has the DNA TGTGCCAGCAGCCTGGACGTAGCGGGAGGCACAGATACGCAGTATTTT. Translating gives CASSLDVAGGTDTQYF.

This clone was detected a few times. The chain couples TRBV28 to TRBJ1-2; D not resolved. Germline values: CDR1 MDHEN, CDR2 SYDVKM. Trimming removed 5 bases from V and 3 bases from J, with 16 bases in between. CDR3 length: 15 residues. CDR3 loop: CASSSHSAGYYGYTF. CDR3 coding DNA: TGTGCCAGCAGTAGTCACTCGGCGGGCTACTATGGCTACACCTTC.

The J gene is TRBJ2-5, the V gene TRBV7-6; 7 bases line up with TRBD2. Trimming removed 5 bases from V and 2 bases from J; junction bases left unmatched: 8. The CDR3 has 15 amino acids. The germline CDR1 and CDR2 sequences are SGHVS and FNYEAQ. This CDR3 reads CASSRGPSGQETQYF. The CDR3 nucleotides are TGTGCCAGCAGCCGCGGCCCTAGCGGACAAGAGACCCAGTACTTC.